The source of this TCR beta chain is a study of cytomegalovirus exposure and HLA in healthy donors. About the study: Genotyping showed roughly 81% of some 400 donors falling in the Caucasian-associated ancestry cluster. Study results and caveats: Among CMV-associated TCR beta chains, most appeared HLA-restricted in a later analysis. It was reported that TCR beta sequences correctly inferred the HLA-A and HLA-B alleles for most subjects.

The PCR ran on 60 Vbeta and 13 Jbeta primers. The protocol was immunoSEQ multiplex PCR, while the TCRdb copy is restricted to in-frame clones and leaves out a portion. The data hold 80,000 or so clones, with around three quarters observed a single time. To note about this clone: As yet, its antigen is unknown.

The CDR3 spans 15 residues. CDR1 is WNHNN and CDR2 is SYGVQD in the germline V gene (reference sequence). V dropped 5 bases and J dropped 3; count of bases not matched to a gene: 7. Specimen: PBMCs. This receptor was identified in a woman in her thirties or forties in good health and CMV-seronegative. The chain combines TRBV10-1 with TRBJ1-1; 9 bases agree with TRBD1. CDR3 in amino acids: CASSSTGGLDTEAFF. CDR3 nucleotides: TGCGCCAGCAGTTCGACAGGGGGATTAGACACTGAAGCTTTCTTT.